One T cell receptor beta chain is described in this entry. Its antigen is still unknown. TCRdb independently ran MiXCR on the multiplex PCR reads; one entry per CDR3 protein. In the table there are under 70,000 distinct CDR3 sequences, about 40% of which are singletons. The germline V and J ends were trimmed by 6 bases and 1 base, with 9 bases remaining between them. The CDR3 has 14 residues. The germline gives CDR1 MNHNS, CDR2 SASEGT. The source of the sample is a study of breast tumors, draining lymph nodes, adjacent tissues. General study points: Tumors had less TCR diversity than lymph nodes, more than nontumor tissue. That most tumor T cells come from lymph nodes remained unproven.

This chain connects TRBV6-1 to TRBJ2-2, with a weak D call TRBD2 (5 bases). This sequence originates from a female donor with breast cancer. Some clones in this sample may be carry-over from other donors' samples. The specimen sequenced was breast tumor tissue. As DNA, the CDR3 is TGTGCCAGCAGGAGGGCGGTGAACACCGGGGAGCTGTTTTTT. It specifies CASRRAVNTGELFF.